The T cell receptor beta chain described here comes from a study of blood T cell repertoires in COVID-19. On the study more broadly: In each case, the material was cDNA or gDNA derived from T cells, B-cell-depleted T cells, or PBMCs.

Germline V gives CDR1 MNHNY, CDR2 SVGAGI (reference sequence). The junction had 5 bases not matched to a gene; V was cut back by 5 bases and J by 6 bases. This CDR3 has 15 residues. Here immunoSEQ multiplex PCR was the method, and the copy in TCRdb shows in-frame clones only, minus some. Here the sample spans 150,000 or so clones, around 89% being singletons. The sequenced sample consisted of peripheral blood. The TCR originated in a man aged 18 to 29 with COVID-19, enrolled during active disease. This rearrangement joins TRBV6-6 to TRBJ1-6; 9 bases are a match to TRBD1. CDR3 in amino acids: CASSLPGQGNSPLHF. Here the CDR3 DNA reads TGTGCCAGCAGTCTGCCGGGACAGGGTAATTCACCCCTCCACTTT.